This T cell receptor beta chain was identified in a study of blood T cell repertoires in COVID-19. Some clones are missing from TCRdb's copy, which holds only in-frame ones; the method was immunoSEQ multiplex PCR. The sample lists roughly 200,000 clones, approximately 86% occurring once. The ends were cut back, 0 bases at V and 3 bases at J, with 4 bases in the middle. Germline CDR1 is SGHNT and CDR2 is YYREEE (reference sequence). The CDR3 runs to 14 residues. This clone occurred a few times. Sequencing input: PBMCs or T cells enriched from blood (not recorded which). The V call is TRBV5-4, the J call TRBJ1-6; D uncertain. This TCR came from a woman in her 40s with acute COVID-19. The CDR3 bases are TGTGCCAGCAGCTTGGATATCTATAATTCACCCCTCCACTTT. Its protein product is CASSLDIYNSPLHF.